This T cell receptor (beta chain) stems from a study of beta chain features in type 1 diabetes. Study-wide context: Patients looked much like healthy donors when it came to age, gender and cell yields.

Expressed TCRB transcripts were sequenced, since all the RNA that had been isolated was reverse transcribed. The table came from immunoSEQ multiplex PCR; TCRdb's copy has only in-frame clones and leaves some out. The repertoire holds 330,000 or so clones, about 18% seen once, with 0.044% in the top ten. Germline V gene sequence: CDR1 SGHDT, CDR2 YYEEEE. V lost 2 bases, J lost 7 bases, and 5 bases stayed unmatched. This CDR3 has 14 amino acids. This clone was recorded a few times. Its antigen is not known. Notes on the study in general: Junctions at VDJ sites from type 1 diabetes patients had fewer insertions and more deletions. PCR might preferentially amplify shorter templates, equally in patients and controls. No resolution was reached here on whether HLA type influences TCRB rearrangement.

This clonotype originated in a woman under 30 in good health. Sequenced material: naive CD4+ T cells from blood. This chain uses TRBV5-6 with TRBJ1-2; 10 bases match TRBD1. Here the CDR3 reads CASSFEDRGSGYTF. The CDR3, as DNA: TGTGCCAGCAGCTTCGAGGACAGGGGGTCTGGCTACACCTTC.